What follows describes a single T cell receptor (beta chain). The CDR3 contains 17 residues. The V segment lost 3 bases and the J segment 0 bases; nucleotides outside the gene matches: 6. Germline V CDR1 and CDR2: LGHNT, FRNRAP. This specimen belongs to a study of PD-L1 blockade in urothelial cancer. Study overall: The analyses of blood took place 3 weeks (second dose) and 6 weeks after treatment start.

Some clones are missing from TCRdb's copy, which holds only in-frame ones; the method was immunoSEQ multiplex PCR. The sample contains tens of thousands of clones, around nine tenths of which appear only once. Time point reported: peripheral blood 6 weeks after treatment start. Sampling of each patient yielded between 1 and 8 specimens, collected pretreatment and on-treatment. The chain links TRBV12-5 to TRBJ2-1; 9 nucleotides match TRBD2. The source of this sequence is a man in his sixties with urothelial cancer. The source was PBMCs, collected around atezolizumab (anti-PD-L1) treatment. The DNA for the CDR3 is TGTGCTAGTGGTTTCAAACTAGCGGGCAACTCCTACAATGAGCAGTTCTTC. It is translated as CASGFKLAGNSYNEQFF.